This T cell receptor beta chain was recorded in a study of vaccination and CD4 T cells after COVID-19. About the research overall: Recovered patients in the cohort numbered six men and four women, two of them Hispanic. The post-COVID samples were taken a median approximately 14 weeks after diagnosis, anywhere from 35 to 161.

CDR3 length equals 15 residues. CDR1 SQVTM and CDR2 ANQGSEA come from the germline V gene. The germline V and J ends were trimmed by 7 bases and 1 base, with 20 bases remaining between them. Cultured CD4+ T cells had their DNA profiled by the Oncomine TCR Beta short-read assay. TCRdb redid the calling of the PCR reads with MiXCR, one entry per CDR3 protein. Here the sample spans approximately 11,000 distinct CDR3 sequences, around 75% being singletons. This sample's treatment: roughly ten-day PBMC culture with coronavirus spike peptide pools or control peptides (ViraFEST assay). Roughly 2 million PBMCs went into each well for culture with around 9.2 IU/ml IL-2 and around 10 ug/ml peptide pools. Cells received half-medium changes with fresh IL-2 medium on days 3 and 7. In this sample, this clonotype is medium-sized. Antigen specificity is unknown.

Sequences were obtained from CD4+ T cells from blood, cultured in vitro. The chain couples TRBV29-1 to TRBJ2-7; possibly TRBD1 for D (6 bases). This receptor was identified in a human donor who had recovered from COVID-19. The CDR3 DNA follows: TGCAGCGCTAAACAGGGATCGTGGGATTCCTACGAGCAGTACTTC. Residues: CSAKQGSWDSYEQYF.